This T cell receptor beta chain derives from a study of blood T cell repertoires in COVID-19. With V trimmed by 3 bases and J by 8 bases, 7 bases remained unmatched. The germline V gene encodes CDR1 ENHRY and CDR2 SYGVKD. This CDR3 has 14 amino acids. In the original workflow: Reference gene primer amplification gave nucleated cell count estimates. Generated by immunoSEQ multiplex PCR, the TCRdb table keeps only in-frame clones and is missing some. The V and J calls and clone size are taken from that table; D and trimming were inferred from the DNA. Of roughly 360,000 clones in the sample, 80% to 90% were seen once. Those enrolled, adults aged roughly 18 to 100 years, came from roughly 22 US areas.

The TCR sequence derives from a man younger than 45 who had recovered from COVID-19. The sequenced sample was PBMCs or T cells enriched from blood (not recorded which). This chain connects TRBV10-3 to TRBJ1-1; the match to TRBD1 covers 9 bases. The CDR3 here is CAISDLLGTGEAFF. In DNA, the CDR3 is TGTGCCATCAGTGACCTACTCGGGACAGGGGAAGCTTTCTTT.